Only a few counts were recorded for the clone carrying this T cell receptor beta chain. Its antigen is undetermined. CDR1 MDHEN and CDR2 SYDVKM come from the germline V gene. V gave up 6 bases and J gave up 0 bases, with 15 bases separating them. The CDR3 length is 15 residues. Amplification of TCR beta CDR3 regions was performed using RNA transcripts as template. A first-round RT-PCR of the TCR CDR3 used the HTBI primer set. TCRdb fed the multiplex PCR reads into MiXCR, producing one record per CDR3 protein. The data contain fewer than 750,000 distinct CDR3 sequences, 14% to 15% of them singletons. This sample is drawn from a study of T cells in Graves' hyperthyroidism and ophthalmopathy. Exclusion of a patient resulted from uncontrolled infection, other autoimmune disease, pregnancy or lactation. Thyroid ultrasound and orbital computed tomography, with clinical symptoms and serum thyroxine and TRAb, informed diagnoses.

Whole-study findings and limits: Onset of ophthalmopathy came a median approximately 6.8 months after the model predicted it.

The sequencing input was blood. The TCR was taken from a woman between 40 and 55 years old with Graves' ophthalmopathy. The V gene is TRBV28, the J gene TRBJ2-7; no reliable D call. The CDR3 DNA is TGTGCCAGCAGCCCCCGTTGGCTCAGCTCCTACGAGCAGTACTTC. Its translation is CASSPRWLSSYEQYF. Drawing the rest from reference TRBV28 and TRBJ2-7, the complete variable domain is DVKVTQSSRYLVKRTGEKVFLECVQDMDHENMFWYRQDPGLGLRLIYFSYDVKMKEKGDIPEGYSVSREKKERFSLILESASTNQTSMYLCASSPRWLSSYEQYFGPGTRLTVT.